This T cell receptor (beta chain) was observed in a study of tissue T cells after allogeneic stem cell transplantation. Trimming took 6 bases from V and 4 from J, leaving 6 bases between them. The CDR3 length is 11 residues. Germline CDR1 reads MSHET; CDR2 reads SYDVDS. With respect to this clone: Mouse gene names and germline throughout. Sequencing ends 1 residue short of the CDR3 end; the germline J gene provides the rest.

Clones were sequenced by immunoSEQ multiplex PCR, and TCRdb holds only the in-frame ones, with some missing. The table has about 50,000 clones, approximately 73% seen once. V and J are TRBV29 and TRBJ1-2; weak D call: TRBD1 (6 bases). Sequenced input: sorted cells pooled from one or two spleens. The clonotype originates from a pool of C57BL/6 mice in good health. Here the CDR3 reads CASRQGSDYTF. Incomplete CDR3 DNA: TGTGCTAGCAGACAGGGCTCCGACTACACC.